Listed below are T cell receptor beta chains from one sample, sequenced in a study of human T cells and chemical hapten exposure. TCRdb analysed the RACE reads with MiXCR anew, one entry per CDR3 protein. The sample contains more than 85,000 distinct CDR3 sequences, around 8.8% of which appear only once. The material sequenced was whole blood, taken in connection with sensitization to the hapten diphenylcyclopropenone (DPC). These receptors all stem from a man between 35 and 55 years old with alopecia areata. Some clones in this sample may be carry-over from other donors' samples. Each CDR3 is given with its conserved first and last residue. Each record gives: clone size, D gene, J gene, V gene, CDR3 length, CDR3 DNA, CDR3 protein. D genes are given only for firm matches. Size is stated for part of the rows, as once, few or many counts, or as a class when the clone is expanded.

>many|.|TRBJ2-1|TRBV6-5|17
TGTGCCAGCAGTTCATATATTCGGGGGAGCTCCTACAATGAGCAGTTCTTC
CASSSYIRGSSYNEQFF
>.|.|TRBJ1-2|TRBV28|17
TGTGCCAGCAGTTTGAGGAACACCTTAGGGTTTGGAGGGGGCTACACCTTC
CASSLRNTLGFGGGYTF
>.|.|TRBJ1-5|TRBV30|14
TGTGCCTGGAGTGGGAGCTATAGCAATCAGCCCCAGCATTTT
CAWSGSYSNQPQHF
>many|.|TRBJ1-1|TRBV20-1|12
TGCAGTGCTAGAGATCGGGGGGGGAGAGCTTTCTTT
CSARDRGGRAFF
>many|.|TRBJ1-5|TRBV6-1|12
TGTGCCAGCGGACAGCCCAATCAGCCCCAGCATTTT
CASGQPNQPQHF
>few|TRBD1|TRBJ2-1|TRBV20-1|17
TGCAGTGCTCCGGACAGGGACCGTATCCCCTCCTACAATGAGCAGTTCTTC
CSAPDRDRIPSYNEQFF
>.|.|TRBJ1-1|TRBV6-6|14
TGTGCCAGCAGTTACTCACAGGAGACCACTGAAGCTTTCTTT
CASSYSQETTEAFF
>few|.|TRBJ2-2|TRBV4-1|13
TGCGCCAGCAGCTCTCGGGACACCGGGGAGCTGTTTTTT
CASSSRDTGELFF
>many|TRBD2|TRBJ2-1|TRBV29-1|14
TGCAGCGGCCAACTAGCGGGGGCCTACAATGAGCAGTTCTTC
CSGQLAGAYNEQFF
>many|.|TRBJ1-2|TRBV7-9|15
TGTGCCAGCAGCTCGCAAATACACGGGACAACTGGCTACACCTTC
CASSSQIHGTTGYTF
>.|.|TRBJ2-3|TRBV7-6|14
TGTGCCAGCAGCTTAGTTGGGAGACTGGATACGCAGTATTTT
CASSLVGRLDTQYF
>few|.|TRBJ1-5|TRBV19|12
TGTGCCAGTACAAACCGGAATCAGCCCCAGCATTTT
CASTNRNQPQHF
>.|.|TRBJ2-7|TRBV28|13
TGTGCCAGCAGTTTCCGAGGATTCTACGAGCAGTACTTC
CASSFRGFYEQYF
>.|.|TRBJ1-4|TRBV4-3|15
TGCGCCAGCAGCCAAGATCGCCAGACTAATGAAAAACTGTTTTTT
CASSQDRQTNEKLFF
>few|.|TRBJ2-4|TRBV6-2/TRBV6-3|13
TGTGCCAGCAGTTTGGGAGCCAAAAACATTCAGTACTTC
CASSLGAKNIQYF
>many|.|TRBJ2-4|TRBV19|16
TGTGCCAGTAGTACACCGGACCAGGGAACCAAAAACATTCAGTACTTC
CASSTPDQGTKNIQYF
>many|.|TRBJ1-2|TRBV7-2|16
TGTGCCAGCAGCTTCGCGGGGGGGGCGAGCAACTATGGCTACACCTTC
CASSFAGGASNYGYTF
>few|TRBD1|TRBJ1-1|TRBV14|14
TGTGCCAGCAGCCAAGATCAGGGGGTCACTGAAGCTTTCTTT
CASSQDQGVTEAFF
>few|.|TRBJ2-5|TRBV28|14
TGTGCCAGCAGCCTTCAGGGGAAACAAGAGACCCAGTACTTC
CASSLQGKQETQYF
>many|TRBD1|TRBJ2-7|TRBV7-6|13
TGTGCCAGCAGCCCTACAGGGGGTGGCGAGCAGTACTTC
CASSPTGGGEQYF
>many|.|TRBJ1-5|TRBV28|13
TGTGCCAGCAGTGGGGGCGCGGGTCAGCCCCAGCATTTT
CASSGGAGQPQHF
>.|.|TRBJ2-7|TRBV25-1|13
TGTGCCAGCAGCCAACCGAACCAATACGAGCAGTACTTC
CASSQPNQYEQYF
>many|TRBD1|TRBJ2-7|TRBV13|15
TGTGCCAGCAGCAAACCTGGACAGGGGGCTAACGAGCAGTACTTC
CASSKPGQGANEQYF
>.|TRBD2|TRBJ2-3|TRBV6-5|14
TGTGCCAGCAGTTACGGACTAGCGTCGGATACGCAGTATTTT
CASSYGLASDTQYF
>many|TRBD1|TRBJ1-6|TRBV6-6|16
TGTGCCAGCAGTGAACCAGGGGGCGGGATCCGATCACCCCTCCACTTT
CASSEPGGGIRSPLHF
>few|.|TRBJ2-3|TRBV27|10
TGTGGGAGGGGGCCGGATACGCAGTATTTT
CGRGPDTQYF
>few|TRBD1|TRBJ1-1|TRBV6-1|13
TGTGCCAGCAAAACAGGGGGGGCCACTGAAGCTTTCTTT
CASKTGGATEAFF
>many|.|TRBJ1-3|TRBV7-9|15
TGTGCCAGCAGCTTTGGCGTGCGCTCTGGAAACACCATATATTTT
CASSFGVRSGNTIYF
>.|.|TRBJ2-5|TRBV14|16
TGTGCCAGCAGCCAATTGACGGGCTCGGGGTCTGAGACCCAGTACTTC
CASSQLTGSGSETQYF
>few|TRBD2|TRBJ2-2|TRBV24-1|15
TGTGCCACCAGTACCGGGACTAGCGACAGCGGGGAGCTGTTTTTT
CATSTGTSDSGELFF
>few|TRBD1|TRBJ2-1|TRBV11-1|17
TGTGCCAGCAGCTTAGCGCCCGGGACAGGGACCAACAATGAGCAGTTCTTC
CASSLAPGTGTNNEQFF
>few|.|TRBJ1-2|TRBV4-2|15
TGTGCCAGCAGCCAAGACGCCAGTCTTAACTATGGCTACACCTTC
CASSQDASLNYGYTF
>few|TRBD2|TRBJ2-1|TRBV7-9|14
TGTGCCAGCAGCTTACGGGGGGCCTACAATGAGCAGTTCTTC
CASSLRGAYNEQFF
>few|TRBD2|TRBJ2-3|TRBV20-1|14
TGCAGTGCTAGAACTAGCGGTTCACAAGATACGCAGTATTTT
CSARTSGSQDTQYF
>many|TRBD2|TRBJ2-3|TRBV28|17
TGTGCCAGCAGTTCCCACTCTAGCGGGATTAGCACAGATACGCAGTATTTT
CASSSHSSGISTDTQYF
>few|.|TRBJ1-6|TRBV20-1|11
TGCAGTGCTAGAGATGGTTCACCCCTCCACTTT
CSARDGSPLHF
>few|.|TRBJ1-6|TRBV5-1|15
TGCGCCAGCAGCTTGGAGGGCAGGGGAGAATCACCCCTCCACTTT
CASSLEGRGESPLHF
>many|.|TRBJ1-1|TRBV7-2|12
TGTGCCAGCAGCTTAGGAGGGGGAGGTTCTTTCTTT
CASSLGGGGSFF
>many|.|TRBJ1-1|TRBV7-9|14
TGTGCCAGCAGCCCCAGTTGGCAGAACACTGAAGCTTTCTTT
CASSPSWQNTEAFF
>many|TRBD1|TRBJ2-5|TRBV20-1|14
TGCAGTGCTAGACCCCCTAGGGGGCGGGAGACCCAGTACTTC
CSARPPRGRETQYF